The following is a T cell receptor beta chain sequence with its context. The antigen remains undetermined. This sample was included in a study of identical twins. Whole-study results and caveats: Beta out-of-frame sequences showed weaker excess twin sharing.

TCRdb analysed the 5' RACE reads with MiXCR anew, one entry per CDR3 protein. The data hold some 320,000 distinct CDR3 sequences, with about 12% observed a single time. These data were also filed under a second study, of yellow fever vaccine responses in identical twins.

This receptor was taken from a woman between 18 and 30 years old in good health. The sample was CD8+ T cells sorted from blood.

The CDR3 coding sequence is TGTGCCAGTCGTGGGGCCACTGAAGCTTTCTTT. This encodes CASRGATEAFF. The V call is TRBV2, the J call TRBJ1-1; maybe TRBD1 (5 bases). Trimming took off 9 bases at V and 4 bases at J, with 9 bases between the two ends. Per germline, CDR1 SNHLY and CDR2 FYNNEI. This CDR3 is built from 11 residues.